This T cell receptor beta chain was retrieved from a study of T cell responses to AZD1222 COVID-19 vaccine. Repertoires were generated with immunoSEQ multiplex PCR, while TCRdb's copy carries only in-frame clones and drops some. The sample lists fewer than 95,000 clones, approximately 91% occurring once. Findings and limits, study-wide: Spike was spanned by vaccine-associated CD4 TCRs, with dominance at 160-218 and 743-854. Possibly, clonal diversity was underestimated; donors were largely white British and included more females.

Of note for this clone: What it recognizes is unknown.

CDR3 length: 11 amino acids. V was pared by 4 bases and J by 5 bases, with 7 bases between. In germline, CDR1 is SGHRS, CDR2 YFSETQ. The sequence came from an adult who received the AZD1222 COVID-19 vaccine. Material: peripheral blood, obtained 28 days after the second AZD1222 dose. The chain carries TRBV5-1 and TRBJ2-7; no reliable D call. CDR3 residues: CASSHEHEQYF. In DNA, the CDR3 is TGCGCCAGCAGCCATGAACACGAGCAGTACTTC.